This T cell receptor (beta chain) is from a study of tumor-infiltrating lymphocytes in glioblastoma multiforme. Comment on this clonotype: Its antigen is not known.

Findings of the study overall: Unequal TCR RNA per T cell might skew measured clone sizes. TCR plus mutation findings rest on a single glioblastoma patient.

Multiple V-beta primers and a C-beta primer amplified TCRB from RNA. TCRB-specific cDNA synthesis used about 0.5 ug of total RNA. These TCRB libraries lack any described unique molecular identifiers. One entry per CDR3 protein, called by TCRdb with MiXCR from the multiplex PCR reads. The profile shows about 10,000 distinct CDR3 sequences, just over 65% of them singletons. This CDR3 comprises 17 residues. The V end was cut by 1 base, the J end by 2 bases, with 15 bases between. Germline loops: CDR1 SGHAT, CDR2 FQNNGV. This clonotype was sampled from a male donor with glioblastoma. Sequencing was done on a sample of brain tumor tissue. The chain has TRBV11-2 and TRBJ1-5; no clear D gene. This chain's CDR3 is CASSLGTQLGGNQPQHF. The CDR3 DNA sequence: TGTGCCAGCAGCTTAGGTACTCAACTTGGGGGCAATCAGCCCCAGCATTTT.